Each of the 9 T cell receptor beta chains below was sequenced from the same sample in a study of blood T cells in healthy people across ages (dated by TCRdb to the mid-2010s). Libraries were constructed by 5' RACE. TCRdb names Illumina HiSeq 2500 as the instrument used. A second PCR of roughly 7 to 11 cycles was performed with a sample-barcoded 5' primer and a J-beta primer mix. TCRdb passed the public sequencing reads through fastp at Q25 and MiXCR, retaining productive beta sequences. Rows are combined by CDR3 protein, so each entry shows the most common genes and DNA. This sample has 700,000 to 900,000 distinct CDR3 sequences in its table, and about a quarter of those were observed once. The top ten hold roughly 3.1% of the sample. A further study also used this sample, focusing on T cells of mothers and their children.

The sequencing input was blood. Source of these receptors: a boy aged 5 to 17 in good health.

The chain combines TRBV18 with TRBJ2-7; TRBD2 agrees at 9 bases. The closer fit of TRBJ2-1 to the DNA end suggests the J call may be wrong. The CDR3 is made up of 17 amino acids. Per the germline V gene, CDR1 is KGHSH and CDR2 is LQKENI. The CDR3 is CASSPRGAGGSHNEQFF. The CDR3 nucleotides read TGTGCCAGCTCACCTAGAGGCGCGGGGGGGTCCCACAATGAGCAGTTCTTC.

The CDR3 region has the DNA TGTGCCAGCAGTTTGGTGGGGAGTGCCGGGGAGCTGTTTTTT. Translating gives CASSLVGSAGELFF. The chain is built from TRBV7-8 and TRBJ2-2, with D perhaps matching TRBD2 (5 bases). Trimming stripped 6 bases from V and 6 bases from J, with 14 bases between. The CDR3 loop spans 14 amino acids. CDR1 is SGHVS and CDR2 is FQNEAQ in the germline V gene. The full variable domain, in which reference TRBV7-8 and TRBJ2-2 provide the parts outside the CDR3, is GAGVSQSPRYKVAKRGQDVALRCDPISGHVSLFWYQQALGQGPEFLTYFQNEAQLDKSGLPSDRFFAERPEGSVSTLKIQRTQQEDSAVYLCASSLVGSAGELFFGEGSRLTVL.

This clonotype appeared a few times. The chain has TRBV10-3 and TRBJ2-6, with D possibly matching TRBD2 (6 bases). The CDR3 has 16 residues. V lost 8 bases and J 0 bases, leaving 14 bases between the germline ends. Germline CDR1 and CDR2: ENHRY and SYGVKD. The DNA of the CDR3 is TGTGCCATCCGTGGAGGGACCATCTCTGGGGCCAACGTCCTGACTTTC. Encoded protein: CAIRGGTISGANVLTF.

This clonotype appeared a few times. The chain links TRBV20-1 to TRBJ1-4, with 8 nucleotides matching TRBD1. The CDR3 sequence is 14 residues long. Germline values: CDR1 DFQATT, CDR2 SNEGSKA (reference sequence). Trimming cost V 2 bases and J 8 bases; bases outside gene matches: 7. The CDR3 nucleotides read TGCAGTGCTAGATCGACAGGGGTACGGGAAAAACTGTTTTTT. Translated: CSARSTGVREKLFF.

The gene calls are TRBV10-3 and TRBJ2-3; 9 positions agree with TRBD2. Per the germline V gene, CDR1 is ENHRY and CDR2 is SYGVKD. The CDR3 runs 16 residues. The junction had 17 bases not matched to a gene; V was cut back by 5 bases and J by 11 bases. This CDR3 reads CAISPSGTTSDGGQYF. The CDR3 DNA reads as TGTGCCATCAGTCCTAGCGGGACCACGTCCGACGGCGGGCAGTATTTT.

The chain joins TRBV14 to TRBJ2-7; TRBD2 aligns across 7 bases. The CDR3 consists of 15 residues. CDR1 SGHDN and CDR2 FVKESK come from the germline V gene. V was clipped by 6 bases and J by 3 bases; unmatched bases: 11. The CDR3 DNA is TGTGCCAGCAGTCCCCTCGGGAGGACAATCTACGAGCAGTACTTC. The encoded protein is CASSPLGRTIYEQYF.

This clonotype appeared a few times. The V call is TRBV19, the J call TRBJ1-1; maybe TRBD1 (5 bases). In germline, CDR1 is LNHDA, CDR2 SQIVND (reference sequence). The CDR3 is 18 amino acids. Deletions cut 1 base from V and 2 bases from J, with 20 bases between. CDR3 nucleotide sequence: TGTGCCAGTAGTATAGGGGCGCAGGACCTTCAGGGTAACACTGAAGCTTTCTTT. It yields the protein CASSIGAQDLQGNTEAFF. The full variable domain, completed using reference TRBV19 and TRBJ1-1, is DGGITQSPKYLFRKEGQNVTLSCEQNLNHDAMYWYRQDPGQGLRLIYYSQIVNDFQKGDIAEGYSVSREKKESFPLTVTSAQKNPTAFYLCASSIGAQDLQGNTEAFFGQGTRLTVV.

This sequence joins TRBV7-8 and TRBJ2-5; perhaps TRBD2 as D (5 bases). V lost 1 base and J 5 bases, leaving 17 bases between the germline ends. This CDR3 has 16 residues. CDR1 and CDR2 (germline): SGHVS, FQNEAQ. The CDR3 region has the DNA TGTGCCAGCAGCTTAGTAGAGGGAGTACAATGGGAGACCCAGTACTTC. This translates into CASSLVEGVQWETQYF.

The chain is built from TRBV5-1 and TRBJ2-7; D call uncertain. The CDR3 extends over 11 amino acids. Trimming cost V 7 bases and J 6 bases, with 11 bases left between them. The germline V gene has CDR1 SGHRS and CDR2 YFSETQ. The CDR3 nucleotides are TGCGCCAGCGGCCTCCCCGGCGAGCAGTACTTC. As protein: CASGLPGEQYF.